This T cell receptor beta chain came from a study of blood T cell repertoires in COVID-19. The germline V gene has CDR1 SGDLS and CDR2 YYNGEE. The V gene lost 0 bases and the J gene lost 7 bases, with 14 bases spanning the gap. There are 15 residues in the CDR3. Repertoires were generated with immunoSEQ multiplex PCR, while TCRdb's copy carries only in-frame clones and drops some. The data contain roughly 60,000 clones, just under 80% of them seen just once; the ten biggest clones take up around 25%. Specimen: peripheral blood. The chain is built from TRBV9 and TRBJ2-1, with D possibly being TRBD2 (6 bases). This clonotype was obtained from a human donor in a cohort sampled during active COVID-19. CDR3 coding DNA: TGTGCCAGCAGCGTAGCCAGCGGAGGGGCTAATGAGCAGTTCTTC. Amino acid sequence: CASSVASGGANEQFF.